This TCR beta chain was profiled in a study of OX40 agonist ivuxolimab in advanced cancers. Study in general: All patients had ivuxolimab intravenously every 2 weeks at 0.01 to 10 mg/kg.

TCRdb's copy holds only in-frame clones and misses some; the assay was immunoSEQ multiplex PCR. The repertoire holds about 37,000 clones, with about 90% as singletons. The clonotype comes from an adult with an advanced solid tumor such as melanoma, head and neck, liver or kidney cancer. The sample here was CD4+ or CD8+ T cells sorted from blood, taken in a trial of the OX40 agonist ivuxolimab.

CDR3 sequence: CASSDQVDEQYF. As DNA, the CDR3 is TGTGCCAGCAGCGACCAAGTGGACGAGCAGTACTTC. The chain combines TRBV27 with TRBJ2-7, with D hard to call. Germline V gene lookup returns CDR1 MNHEY and CDR2 SMNVEV (reference sequence). With 6 bases removed from V and 5 bases from J, the gap between germline ends came to 11 bases. The CDR3 spans 12 residues.